The 13 T cell receptor beta chains below come from one sample, sequenced in a study of T cell responses to AZD1222 COVID-19 vaccine. Method: immunoSEQ multiplex PCR; TCRdb's copy keeps in-frame clones and lacks some. The sample consists of some 100,000 clones, around 87% of them appearing once. Sequenced here: peripheral blood, sampled 28 days after the second AZD1222 dose. These receptors were taken from an adult who received the AZD1222 COVID-19 vaccine.

V gene TRBV6-5 combines with J gene TRBJ2-2; possible D gene TRBD2, 5 bases. Deletions cut 8 bases from V and 6 bases from J, with 13 bases between. The CDR3 runs to 13 residues. Looked up from germline, CDR1 is MNHEY and CDR2 is SVGAGI. Here the CDR3 reads CASSLVLSGELFF. In nucleotides, the CDR3 is TGTGCCAGCTCACTAGTCCTCTCCGGGGAGCTGTTTTTT.

The sample holds a few counts of this clone. The chain is built from TRBV12-5 and TRBJ1-2; tentatively, D is TRBD1 (6 bases). Germline assignment: CDR1 LGHNT and CDR2 FRNRAP. This CDR3 region has 12 residues. The germline V and J ends were trimmed by 3 bases and 5 bases, with 7 bases remaining between them. CDR3 bases: TGTGCTAGTGGTTTAGGGGGGTATGGCTACACCTTC. Its protein product is CASGLGGYGYTF.

The chain uses TRBV11-1 and TRBJ2-5, with 7 bases identical to TRBD2. Unmatched junction bases numbered 9, after V lost 5 bases and J lost 3 bases. Germline CDR1 reads SGHAT; CDR2 reads FQDESV (reference sequence). This CDR3 is 15 amino acids long. Written as DNA, the CDR3 is TGTGCCAGCAGCCCCTGGACTAGTCGAGAAGAGACCCAGTACTTC. Translating it yields CASSPWTSREETQYF.

The chain employs TRBV5-1 and TRBJ2-5; D gene uncertain. The CDR3 is made up of 14 amino acids. V was trimmed by 3 bases and J by 4 bases, leaving 13 bases between them. CDR1 and CDR2 (germline): SGHRS, YFSETQ. The CDR3 protein is CASSSPQPGETQYF. The CDR3 coding sequence is TGCGCCAGCAGCTCGCCTCAGCCGGGAGAGACCCAGTACTTC.

The J gene is TRBJ2-3, the V gene TRBV19; 8 positions match TRBD1. This CDR3 region has 16 residues. V was pared by 5 bases and J by 3 bases, with 10 bases of the junction left unmatched. The germline V gene has CDR1 LNHDA and CDR2 SQIVND (reference sequence). CDR3 loop: CASSFPGGRQTDTQYF. The CDR3 DNA follows: TGTGCCAGTAGTTTCCCAGGGGGCCGGCAAACAGATACGCAGTATTTT.

The chain uses TRBV6-5 and TRBJ1-2; no reliable D call. Trimming removed 6 bases from V and 8 bases from J, with 16 bases in between. The germline V gene has CDR1 MNHEY and CDR2 SVGAGI. This CDR3 comprises 13 residues. CDR3: CASSPLEGMGYTF. The CDR3 nucleotides are TGTGCCAGCAGCCCACTAGAGGGAATGGGCTACACCTTC.

The CDR3 spells CASSFQGAAWEQYF. CDR3 nucleotides: TGTGCCAGCAGTTTCCAGGGGGCGGCTTGGGAGCAGTACTTC. The rearrangement uses TRBV27 and TRBJ2-7; TRBD1 matches at 8 bases. The CDR3 spans 14 residues. The germline V gene encodes CDR1 MNHEY and CDR2 SMNVEV (reference sequence). After removal of 3 bases from V and 7 bases from J, the junction contained 8 bases not matched to a gene.

The rearrangement links TRBV29-1 to TRBJ1-4; D gene ambiguous. CDR1 is SQVTM and CDR2 is ANQGSEA in the germline V gene. The germline V and J ends were trimmed by 5 bases and 6 bases, with 10 bases remaining between them. The CDR3 contains 12 residues. This chain's CDR3 is CSVTLRDEKLFF. CDR3 bases: TGCAGCGTTACACTCCGCGATGAAAAACTGTTTTTT. Combining the CDR3 with reference TRBV29-1 and TRBJ1-4 gives the whole variable domain SAVISQKPSRDICQRGTSLTIQCQVDSQVTMMFWYRQQPGQSLTLIATANQGSEATYESGFVIDKFPISRPNLTFSTLTVSNMSPEDSSIYLCSVTLRDEKLFFGSGTQLSVL.

This clone was counted once. The CDR3 region is CASSLITATNEKLFF. The CDR3 bases are TGTGCCAGCAGCTTAATAACAGCAACTAATGAAAAACTGTTTTTT. V and J are TRBV5-6 and TRBJ1-4; D not certain. V lost 2 bases to trimming and J lost 0 bases, with 8 bases between them. The CDR3 runs to 15 residues. Germline V CDR1 and CDR2: SGHDT, YYEEEE.

This chain links TRBV3-1 (or the pseudogene TRBV3-2) with TRBJ2-5; TRBD2 matches 11 bases. CDR1 LGHDT and CDR2 YNNKEL come from the germline V gene (reference sequence). J lost 4 bases, V lost 3 bases, and 10 bases had no gene match. The CDR3 runs to 17 residues. CDR3 residues: CASSHISGGVPGETQYF. The CDR3 region has the DNA TGTGCCAGCAGCCATATTAGCGGGGGGGTCCCCGGAGAGACCCAGTACTTC.

The CDR3 nucleotides are TGTGCCAGCAGCTTAGCAGCCACCGGGGAGCTGTTTTTT. Amino acids: CASSLAATGELFF. The chain is built from TRBV7-3 and TRBJ2-2, with D hard to call. This CDR3 spans 13 amino acids. Germline loops: CDR1 SGHTA, CDR2 FQGTGA. Trimming pared 2 bases from V and 4 bases from J, leaving 5 bases between.

The V gene is TRBV12-3 or TRBV12-4, the J gene TRBJ1-1; D is ambiguous. Trimming removed 6 bases from V and 4 bases from J, with 12 bases in between. This CDR3 is built from 13 residues. The CDR3 is CASSSKVGTEAFF. CDR3 in DNA: TGTGCCAGCAGCTCTAAGGTGGGCACTGAAGCTTTCTTT.

The chain links TRBV7-8 to TRBJ2-1, with 11 bases identical to TRBD2. V was pared by 6 bases and J by 3 bases, with 7 bases of the junction left unmatched. Germline values: CDR1 SGHVS, CDR2 FQNEAQ. The CDR3 length is 16 residues. CDR3 bases: TGTGCCAGCAGTCTACTAGCGGGAGTTGTCTACAATGAGCAGTTCTTC. This gives the protein CASSLLAGVVYNEQFF.